The entry below gives a single T cell receptor (beta chain) sequence along with its context. What it binds is unknown. The data derive from a study of CD8+ T cells in alopecia areata. Overall study results and limits: Normal skin's resident alphabeta T cells are also sequenced in scalp samples.

Isolation of CD4+ and CD8+ T cells from PBMCs was achieved by sorting. RNA was extracted and reverse transcribed into cDNA as the sequencing template. Measured with immunoSEQ multiplex PCR; TCRdb has only the in-frame clones, and not every one. Of about 150,000 clones in the sample, approximately 65% were seen once. The germline gives CDR1 WSHSY, CDR2 SAAADI. The CDR3 loop spans 15 amino acids. The germline V and J ends were trimmed by 1 base and 8 bases, with 17 bases remaining between them. The gene calls are TRBV10-2 and TRBJ1-2, with D maybe TRBD1 (6 bases). The clonotype originates from a human donor in good health. The sample comprised CD8+ T cells sorted from blood. The CDR3 nucleotides read TGCGCCAGCAGTGAGTTCCTAGGGACACCGTACGGCTACACCTTC. Its translation is CASSEFLGTPYGYTF.